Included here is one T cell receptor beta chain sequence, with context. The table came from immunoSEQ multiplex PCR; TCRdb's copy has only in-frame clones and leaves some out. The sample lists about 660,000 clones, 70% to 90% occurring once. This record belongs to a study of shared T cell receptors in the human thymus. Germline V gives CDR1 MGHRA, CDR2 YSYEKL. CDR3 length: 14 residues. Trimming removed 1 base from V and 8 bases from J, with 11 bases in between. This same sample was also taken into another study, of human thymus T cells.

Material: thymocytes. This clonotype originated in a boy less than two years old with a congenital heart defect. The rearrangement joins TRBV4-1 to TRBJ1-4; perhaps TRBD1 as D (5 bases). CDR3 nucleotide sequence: TGCGCCAGCAGCCAAGGCGGGGACGGCGAAAAACTGTTTTTT. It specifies CASSQGGDGEKLFF.